These 14 T cell receptor beta chains originate from one sample sequenced in a study of blood T cell repertoires in COVID-19. TCRdb keeps only in-frame clones here, not all; method: immunoSEQ multiplex PCR. This table holds about 100,000 clones, roughly 88% found once. The sequenced sample consisted of peripheral blood. The receptors were sampled from a human donor in a cohort sampled during active COVID-19.

This clone was seen only once. V is TRBV3-1 (or the pseudogene TRBV3-2) and J is TRBJ2-3; D might be TRBD1 (6 bases). V was pared by 5 bases and J by 2 bases, with 17 bases between. The CDR3 is made up of 16 amino acids. Germline CDR1 LGHDT, CDR2 YNNKEL (reference sequence). The CDR3 protein is CASSVDTGSPTDTQYF. For the CDR3, the DNA is TGTGCCAGCAGCGTAGATACAGGGAGTCCCACAGATACGCAGTATTTT.

V usage is TRBV7-8 and J usage is TRBJ1-5; no clear D. Between the trimmed V and J ends, which lost 5 bases and 4 bases, there was a span of 12 bases. The CDR3 is made up of 14 amino acids. Germline assignment: CDR1 SGHVS and CDR2 FQNEAQ. The CDR3 nucleotides read TGTGCCAGCAGCCCCGCAGGTTGGAATCAGCCCCAGCATTTT. It translates to CASSPAGWNQPQHF.

The chain recombines TRBV24-1 with TRBJ1-1; 7 nucleotides align to TRBD1. The V segment lost 4 bases and the J segment 1 base; nucleotides outside the gene matches: 8. Germline-derived CDR1 and CDR2 are KGHDR and SFDVKD. CDR3 length: 16 amino acids. CDR3 DNA: TGTGCCACCAGTGACGCCGGACAGGTGGGGAACACTGAAGCTTTCTTT. As protein: CATSDAGQVGNTEAFF.

J is TRBJ2-3 and V is TRBV4-1, with a tentative D call TRBD2 (5 bases). CDR1 and CDR2 (germline): MGHRA, YSYEKL. The V and J ends lost 3 bases and 8 bases respectively, with 36 bases between them. The CDR3 spans 21 residues. The CDR3 here is CASSHRGLRGGGREDPGTQYF. CDR3 DNA: TGCGCCAGCAGCCACAGAGGTCTCCGTGGTGGCGGGCGTGAGGATCCGGGTACGCAGTATTTT.

The rearrangement joins TRBV7-3 to TRBJ2-7; 9 nucleotides align to TRBD1. CDR1 SGHTA and CDR2 FQGTGA come from the germline V gene. Germline trimming cut 3 bases from V and 5 bases from J; bases unmatched to any gene: 8. The length of the CDR3 is 15 residues. Here the CDR3 reads CASSLRGQGFDEQYF. The CDR3 DNA sequence: TGTGCCAGCAGCTTGAGGGGACAGGGATTCGACGAGCAGTACTTC.

V usage is TRBV19 and J usage is TRBJ2-7; 12 bases line up with TRBD1. This CDR3 has 14 residues. Germline CDR1 is LNHDA and CDR2 is SQIVND (reference sequence). V shed 6 bases, J shed 4 bases, and the junction held 4 bases outside the gene matches. Here the CDR3 DNA reads TGTGCCAGTAGCAGGGACAGGGGGCGATACGAGCAGTACTTC. Translating it yields CASSRDRGRYEQYF.

The chain links TRBV29-1 to TRBJ2-7, with unresolved D. V gave up 4 bases and J gave up 2 bases, with 3 bases separating them. Germline values: CDR1 SQVTM, CDR2 ANQGSEA. This CDR3 is 10 amino acids long. CDR3: CSVGAYEQYF. The CDR3 nucleotides are TGCAGCGTTGGAGCCTACGAGCAGTACTTC.

V is TRBV5-5 and J is TRBJ2-3; D uncertain. Trimming left V 1 base short and J 1 base short, with 7 bases between. Germline V lookup: CDR1 SGHKS, CDR2 YYEKEE (reference sequence). The CDR3 covers 14 residues. The DNA of the CDR3 is TGTGCCAGCAGCTTGCCTCTCGGCACAGATACGCAGTATTTT. This encodes CASSLPLGTDTQYF.

This chain uses TRBV19 with TRBJ2-1; tentatively, D is TRBD1 (5 bases). The CDR3 length is 16 residues. CDR1 and CDR2 from the germline V gene are LNHDA and SQIVND (reference sequence). V lost 0 bases to trimming and J lost 3 bases, with 12 bases between them. CDR3 protein: CASSIDRGRSYNEQFF. CDR3 DNA sequence: TGTGCCAGTAGTATAGATAGGGGCAGGAGCTACAATGAGCAGTTCTTC.

The chain joins TRBV30 to TRBJ2-7, with TRBD2 matching 12 bases. V shed 0 bases and J 4 bases; nucleotides not matched to a gene: 4. CDR1 and CDR2 (germline): GTSNPN, SVGIG (reference sequence). The CDR3 extends over 15 amino acids. The CDR3 bases are TGTGCCTGGAGTGTGACTAGCGGGGGAGCTTACGAGCAGTACTTC. Translated, it gives CAWSVTSGGAYEQYF. Filled out from reference TRBV30 and TRBJ2-7, the complete variable domain reads SQTIHQWPATLVQPVGSPLSLECTVEGTSNPNLYWYRQAAGRGLQLLFYSVGIGQISSEVPQNLSASRPQDRQFILSSKKLLLSDSGFYLCAWSVTSGGAYEQYFGPGTRLTVT.

The chain has TRBV29-1 and TRBJ2-1, with 7 bases aligning to TRBD2. CDR3 length equals 14 residues. With V trimmed by 4 bases and J by 2 bases, 5 bases remained unmatched. CDR1 SQVTM and CDR2 ANQGSEA come from the germline V gene. The CDR3 coding sequence is TGCAGCGTTGTTTCCCGGGAGGCCTACAATGAGCAGTTCTTC. Amino acids: CSVVSREAYNEQFF.

This clone was detected only a few times. V is TRBV7-2 and J is TRBJ2-7; D gene uncertain. The V end was cut by 7 bases, the J end by 5 bases, with 24 bases between. Germline assignment: CDR1 SGHTA and CDR2 FQGNSA. This CDR3 is 16 amino acids long. The CDR3: CASKPSSSTSFNEQYF. CDR3 bases: TGTGCCAGCAAACCCAGTTCTTCGACATCGTTTAACGAGCAGTACTTC.

The chain uses TRBV27 and TRBJ2-3; TRBD1 might be the D (5 bases). Trimming cost V 5 bases and J 0 bases, with 9 bases left between them. CDR1 and CDR2 from the germline V gene are MNHEY and SMNVEV (reference sequence). The CDR3 loop spans 14 amino acids. As DNA, the CDR3 is TGTGCCAGCAGTCTTCAGGGCAGCACAGATACGCAGTATTTT. Translated: CASSLQGSTDTQYF.

The CDR3 spells CASTTSLSTDTQYF. In nucleotides, the CDR3 is TGCGCCAGCACAACTAGCCTGAGCACAGATACGCAGTATTTT. The rearrangement links TRBV5-1 to TRBJ2-3; TRBD2 might be the D (6 bases). The CDR3 has 14 residues. The V end was cut by 6 bases, the J end by 0 bases, with 11 bases between. Germline V gene sequence: CDR1 SGHRS, CDR2 YFSETQ.